This T cell receptor (beta chain) appears in the sequencing data of a study of T-cell memory formation after mild COVID-19. Study conclusions and caveats: Some SARS-CoV-2-responding clones were already detected in memory before infection.

This clonotype was detected ten times or more. The antigen remains unidentified. MiXCR, applied by TCRdb to the 5' RACE reads, yields one record per CDR3 protein. The sample shows fewer than 150,000 distinct CDR3 sequences, over 20% of them seen only once. Germline loops: CDR1 MNHEY, CDR2 SVGAGI. The germline V and J ends were trimmed by 4 bases and 2 bases, with 3 bases remaining between them. CDR3 length: 11 amino acids. The material sequenced was PBMCs or a T cell subset sorted from them (not recorded which). The source is a man in his late teens or twenties who had mild COVID-19 (a few samples of this study predate the infection). Cell type and time point are not known. The V and J genes are TRBV6-5 and TRBJ2-7; no clear D gene. In DNA form, the CDR3 reads TGTGCCAGCAGTTCCACCTACGAGCAGTACTTC. Residues: CASSSTYEQYF.